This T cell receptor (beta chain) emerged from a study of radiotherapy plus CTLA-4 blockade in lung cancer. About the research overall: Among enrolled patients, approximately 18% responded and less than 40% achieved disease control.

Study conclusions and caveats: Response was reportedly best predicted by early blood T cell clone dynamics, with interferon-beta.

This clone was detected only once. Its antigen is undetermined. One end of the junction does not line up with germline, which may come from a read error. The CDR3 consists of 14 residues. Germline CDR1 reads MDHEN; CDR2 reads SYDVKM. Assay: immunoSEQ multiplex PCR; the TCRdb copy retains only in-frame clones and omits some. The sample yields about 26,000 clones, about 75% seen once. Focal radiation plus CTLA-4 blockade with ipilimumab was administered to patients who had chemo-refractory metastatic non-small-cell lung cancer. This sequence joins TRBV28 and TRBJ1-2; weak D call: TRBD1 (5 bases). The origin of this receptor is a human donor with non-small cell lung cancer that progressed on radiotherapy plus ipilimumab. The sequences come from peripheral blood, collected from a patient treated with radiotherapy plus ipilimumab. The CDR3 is CASSLLGPEWGYTF. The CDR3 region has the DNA TGTGCCAGCAGCTTATTGGGACCTGAATGGGGCTACACCTTC.